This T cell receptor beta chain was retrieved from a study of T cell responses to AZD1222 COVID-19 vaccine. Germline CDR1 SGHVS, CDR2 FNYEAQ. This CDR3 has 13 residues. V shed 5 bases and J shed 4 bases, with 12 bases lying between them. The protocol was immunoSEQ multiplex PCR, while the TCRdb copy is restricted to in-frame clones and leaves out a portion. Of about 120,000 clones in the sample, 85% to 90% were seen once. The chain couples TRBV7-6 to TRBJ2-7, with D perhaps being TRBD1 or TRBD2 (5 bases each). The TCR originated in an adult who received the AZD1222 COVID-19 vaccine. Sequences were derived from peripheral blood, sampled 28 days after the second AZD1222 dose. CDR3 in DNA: TGTGCCAGCAGCGAGGGGCAGCCGTACGAGCAGTACTTC. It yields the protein CASSEGQPYEQYF. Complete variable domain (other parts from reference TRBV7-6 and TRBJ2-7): GAGVSQSPRYKVTKRGQDVALRCDPISGHVSLYWYRQALGQGPEFLTYFNYEAQQDKSGLPNDRFSAERPEGSISTLTIQRTEQRDSAMYRCASSEGQPYEQYFGPGTRLTVT.